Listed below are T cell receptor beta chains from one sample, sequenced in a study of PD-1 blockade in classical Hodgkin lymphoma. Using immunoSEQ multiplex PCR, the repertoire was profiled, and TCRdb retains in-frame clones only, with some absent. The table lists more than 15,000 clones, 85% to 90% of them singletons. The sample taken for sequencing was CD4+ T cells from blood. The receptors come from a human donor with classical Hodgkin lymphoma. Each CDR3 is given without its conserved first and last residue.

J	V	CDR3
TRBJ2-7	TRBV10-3	AISDEGAAFFEQY
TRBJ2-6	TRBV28	ASRPTGSANVLT
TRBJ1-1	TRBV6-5	ASSYEGAGKAF
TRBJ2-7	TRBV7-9	ASGLTGSYEQY
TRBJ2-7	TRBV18	ASSLGQGDYEQY
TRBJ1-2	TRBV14	ASSQDLAGLDGYT
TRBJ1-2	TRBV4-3	ASSKDVMCYT
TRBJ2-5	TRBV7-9	ASSLTSGTGETQY
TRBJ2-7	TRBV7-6	ASSFSQGASYEQY
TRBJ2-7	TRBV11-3	ASSLDGRDYEQY
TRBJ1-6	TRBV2	ASSVGSVGSPLH
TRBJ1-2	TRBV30	AWIPPRSLRDRVARRSGYT
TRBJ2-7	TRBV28	ATTSGITYEQY
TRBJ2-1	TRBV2	ARLGTGSNNEQF
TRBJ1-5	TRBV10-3	ASGKQVESNQPQH
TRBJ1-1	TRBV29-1	SATGRANTEAF
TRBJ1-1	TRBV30	AWSLRQEAF
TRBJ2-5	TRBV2	ASSEAGTLRETQY
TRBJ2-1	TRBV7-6	ASSGQRYNEQF
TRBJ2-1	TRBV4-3	ASSQGQGSYNEQF
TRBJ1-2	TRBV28	ASSYTPGQGNYGYT
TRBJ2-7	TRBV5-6	ASSFGLRQNLYEQY
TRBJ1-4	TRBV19	ATTMGTGKLF
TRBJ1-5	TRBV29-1	SVGAGGNQPQH
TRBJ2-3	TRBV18	ASSPRGIDTQY
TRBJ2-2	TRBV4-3	ASSRYGTSESTGELF
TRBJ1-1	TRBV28	ASGGRRHLF
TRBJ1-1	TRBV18	ASSPVLNTEAF
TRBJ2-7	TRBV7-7	ASSTTQGGLQY
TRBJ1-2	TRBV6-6	ASSPSGDYGYT
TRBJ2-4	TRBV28	ASSFQGRLAKNIQY
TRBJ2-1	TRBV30	AWSVGYNEQF
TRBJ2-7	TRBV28	ASIGTGGSYEQY
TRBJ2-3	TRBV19	ASSWSGVTDTQY
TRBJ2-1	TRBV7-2	ASSLVTGNEQF
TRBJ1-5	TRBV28	ASRLSNQPQH
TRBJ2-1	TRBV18	ASSTRTSGHNEQF
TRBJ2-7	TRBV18	ASSPGTDRYEQY
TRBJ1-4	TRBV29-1	SVVTGFGEKLF
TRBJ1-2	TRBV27	ASRQWGPTRGYT
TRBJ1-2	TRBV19	ASSPTGFYGYT
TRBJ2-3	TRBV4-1	ASSQGLAVTQY
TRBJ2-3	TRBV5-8	ASSLAGADTQY
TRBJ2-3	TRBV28	ASSFGQPSTDTQY
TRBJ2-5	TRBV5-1	ASSSYRVQETQY
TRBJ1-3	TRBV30	AWSRGFTGSGNTIY
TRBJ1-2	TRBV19	ASSTQVRYGYT
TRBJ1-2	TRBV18	ASSPNAAANYGYT
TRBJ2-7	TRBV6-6	ASSLQGTPEQY
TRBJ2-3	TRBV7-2	ASSFGTDTQY
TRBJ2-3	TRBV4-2	ASSHGSFGTPASTDTQY
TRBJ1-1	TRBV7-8	ASSLVKKNTEAF
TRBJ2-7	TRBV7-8	ASSLASGTASYEQY
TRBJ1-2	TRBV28	ASRPNYGYT
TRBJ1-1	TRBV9	ASSIDSGETEAF
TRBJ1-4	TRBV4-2	ASSQAGQGREKLF